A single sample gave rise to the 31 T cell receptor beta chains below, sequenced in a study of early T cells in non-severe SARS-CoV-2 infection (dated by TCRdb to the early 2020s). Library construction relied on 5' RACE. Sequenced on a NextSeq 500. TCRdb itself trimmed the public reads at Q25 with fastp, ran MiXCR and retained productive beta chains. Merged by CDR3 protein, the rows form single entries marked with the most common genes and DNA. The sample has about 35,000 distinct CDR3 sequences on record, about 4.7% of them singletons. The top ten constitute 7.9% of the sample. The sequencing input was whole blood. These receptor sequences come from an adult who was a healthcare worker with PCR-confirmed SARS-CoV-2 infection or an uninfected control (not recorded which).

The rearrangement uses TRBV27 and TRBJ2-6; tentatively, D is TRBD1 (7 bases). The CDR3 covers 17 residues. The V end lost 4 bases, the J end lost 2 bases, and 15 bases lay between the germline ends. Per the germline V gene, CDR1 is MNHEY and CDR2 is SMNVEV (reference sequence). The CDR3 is CASSSRGSGAGANVLTF. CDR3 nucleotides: TGTGCCAGCAGTTCCAGGGGGTCGGGAGCTGGGGCCAACGTCCTGACTTTC.

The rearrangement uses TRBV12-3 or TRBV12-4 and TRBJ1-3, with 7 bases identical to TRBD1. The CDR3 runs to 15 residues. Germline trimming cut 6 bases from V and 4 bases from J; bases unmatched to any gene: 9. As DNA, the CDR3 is TGTGCCAGCAGGCATGACAGGGCGAAAGGAAACACCATATATTTT. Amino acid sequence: CASRHDRAKGNTIYF.

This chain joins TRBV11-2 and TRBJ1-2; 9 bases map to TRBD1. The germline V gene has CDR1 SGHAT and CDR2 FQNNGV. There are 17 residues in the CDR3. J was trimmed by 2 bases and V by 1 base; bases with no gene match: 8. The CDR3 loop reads CASSLGTWDRVNYGYTF. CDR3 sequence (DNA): TGTGCCAGCAGCTTAGGCACCTGGGACAGGGTGAACTATGGCTACACCTTC.

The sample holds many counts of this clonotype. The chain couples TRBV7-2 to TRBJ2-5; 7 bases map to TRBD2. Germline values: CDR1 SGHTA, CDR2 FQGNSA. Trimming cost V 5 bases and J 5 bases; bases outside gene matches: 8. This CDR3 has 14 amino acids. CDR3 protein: CASSQGLPPETQYF. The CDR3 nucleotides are TGTGCCAGCAGCCAGGGACTACCGCCGGAGACCCAGTACTTC.

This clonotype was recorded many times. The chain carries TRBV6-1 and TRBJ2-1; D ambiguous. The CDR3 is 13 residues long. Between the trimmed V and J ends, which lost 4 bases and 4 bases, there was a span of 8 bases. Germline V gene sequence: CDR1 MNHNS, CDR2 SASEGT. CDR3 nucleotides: TGTGCCAGCAGTGTTGGGCCTTACAATGAGCAGTTCTTC. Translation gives CASSVGPYNEQFF.

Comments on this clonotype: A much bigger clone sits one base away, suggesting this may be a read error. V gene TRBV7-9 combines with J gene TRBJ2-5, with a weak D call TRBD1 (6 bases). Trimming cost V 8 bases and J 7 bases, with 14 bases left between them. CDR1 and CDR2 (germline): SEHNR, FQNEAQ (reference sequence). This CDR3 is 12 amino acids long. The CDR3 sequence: CASGWGPGTQYF. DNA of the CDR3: TGTGCCAGCGGCTGGGGGCCGGGGACCCAGTACTTC.

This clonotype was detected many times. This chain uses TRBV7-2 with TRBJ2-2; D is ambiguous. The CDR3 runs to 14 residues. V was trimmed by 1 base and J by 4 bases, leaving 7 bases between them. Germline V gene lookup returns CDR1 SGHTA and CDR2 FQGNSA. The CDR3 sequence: CASSLDYTTGELFF. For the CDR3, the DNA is TGTGCCAGCAGCTTAGATTATACCACCGGGGAGCTGTTTTTT.

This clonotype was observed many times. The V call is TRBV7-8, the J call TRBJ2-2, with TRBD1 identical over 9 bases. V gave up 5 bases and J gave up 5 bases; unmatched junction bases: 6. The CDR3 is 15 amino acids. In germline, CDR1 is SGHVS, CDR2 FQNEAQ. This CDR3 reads CASSAPTGGTGELFF. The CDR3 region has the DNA TGTGCCAGCAGCGCCCCGACAGGGGGGACCGGGGAGCTGTTTTTT.

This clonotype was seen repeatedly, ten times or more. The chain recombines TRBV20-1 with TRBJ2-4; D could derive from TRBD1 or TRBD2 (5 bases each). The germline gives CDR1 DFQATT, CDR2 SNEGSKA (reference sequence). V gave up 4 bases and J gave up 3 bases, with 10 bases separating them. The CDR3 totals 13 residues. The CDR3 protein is CSATGPDKNIQYF. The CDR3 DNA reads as TGCAGTGCTACGGGACCAGACAAAAACATTCAGTACTTC.

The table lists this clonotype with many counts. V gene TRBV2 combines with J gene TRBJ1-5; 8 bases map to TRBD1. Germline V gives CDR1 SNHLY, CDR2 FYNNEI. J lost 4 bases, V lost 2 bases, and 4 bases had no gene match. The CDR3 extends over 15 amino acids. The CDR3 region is CASSEWTGTNQPQHF. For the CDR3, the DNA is TGTGCCAGCAGTGAATGGACAGGGACGAATCAGCCCCAGCATTTT.

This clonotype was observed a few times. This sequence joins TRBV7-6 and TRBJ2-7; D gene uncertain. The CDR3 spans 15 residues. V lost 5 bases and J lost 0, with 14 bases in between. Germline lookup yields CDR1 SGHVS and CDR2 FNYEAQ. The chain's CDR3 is CASSPKVPLSYEQYF. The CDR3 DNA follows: TGTGCCAGCAGCCCCAAGGTCCCCCTCTCCTACGAGCAGTACTTC.

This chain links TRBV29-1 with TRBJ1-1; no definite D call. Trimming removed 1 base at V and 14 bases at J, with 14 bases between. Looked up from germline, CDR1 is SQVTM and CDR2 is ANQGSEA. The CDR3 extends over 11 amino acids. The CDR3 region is CSVEGRRSSFF. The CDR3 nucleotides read TGCAGCGTTGAAGGTCGCAGGTCCTCCTTCTTT. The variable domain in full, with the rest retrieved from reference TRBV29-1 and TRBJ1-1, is SAVISQKPSRDICQRGTSLTIQCQVDSQVTMMFWYRQQPGQSLTLIATANQGSEATYESGFVIDKFPISRPNLTFSTLTVSNMSPEDSSIYLCSVEGRRSSFFGQGTRLTVV.

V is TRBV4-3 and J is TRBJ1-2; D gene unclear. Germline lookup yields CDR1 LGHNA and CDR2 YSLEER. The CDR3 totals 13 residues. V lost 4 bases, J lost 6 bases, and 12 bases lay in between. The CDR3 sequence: CASSPRLSDGYTF. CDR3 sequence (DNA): TGCGCCAGCAGCCCAAGGTTATCCGATGGCTACACCTTC.

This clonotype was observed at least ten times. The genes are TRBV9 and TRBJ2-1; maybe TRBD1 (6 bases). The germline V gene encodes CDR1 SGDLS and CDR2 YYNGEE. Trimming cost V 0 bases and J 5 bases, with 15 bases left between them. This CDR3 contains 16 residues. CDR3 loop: CASSVAETGTDNEQFF. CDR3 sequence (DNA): TGTGCCAGCAGCGTAGCTGAGACAGGTACGGACAATGAGCAGTTCTTC. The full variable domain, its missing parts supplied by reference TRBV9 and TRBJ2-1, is DSGVTQTPKHLITATGQRVTLRCSPRSGDLSVYWYQQSLDQGLQFLIQYYNGEERAKGNILERFSAQQFPDLHSELNLSSLELGDSALYFCASSVAETGTDNEQFFGPGTRLTVL.

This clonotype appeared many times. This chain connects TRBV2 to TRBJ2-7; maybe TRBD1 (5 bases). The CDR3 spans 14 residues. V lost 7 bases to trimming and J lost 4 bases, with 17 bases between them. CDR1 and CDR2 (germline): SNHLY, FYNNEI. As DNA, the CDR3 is TGTGCCAGCACCTCAGACAGCCGTTCATACGAGCAGTACTTC. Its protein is CASTSDSRSYEQYF.

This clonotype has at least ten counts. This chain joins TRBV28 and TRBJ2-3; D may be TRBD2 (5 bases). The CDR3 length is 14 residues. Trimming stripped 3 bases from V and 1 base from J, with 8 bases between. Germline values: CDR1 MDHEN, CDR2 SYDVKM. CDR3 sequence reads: CASSFLSGTDTQYF. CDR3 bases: TGTGCCAGCAGTTTTCTTAGCGGCACAGATACGCAGTATTTT.

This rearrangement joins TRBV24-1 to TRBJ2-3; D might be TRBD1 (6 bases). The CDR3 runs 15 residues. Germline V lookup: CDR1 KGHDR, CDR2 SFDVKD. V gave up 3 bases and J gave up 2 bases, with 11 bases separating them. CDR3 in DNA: TGTGCCACCAGTGATAACGACAGGAACACAGATACGCAGTATTTT. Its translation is CATSDNDRNTDTQYF.

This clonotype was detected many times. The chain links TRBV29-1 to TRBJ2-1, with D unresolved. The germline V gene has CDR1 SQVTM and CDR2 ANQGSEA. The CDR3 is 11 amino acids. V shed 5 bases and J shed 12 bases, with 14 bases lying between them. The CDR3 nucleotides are TGCAGCGTTCCCGACCGATGGGCGCAGTTCTTC. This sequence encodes CSVPDRWAQFF.

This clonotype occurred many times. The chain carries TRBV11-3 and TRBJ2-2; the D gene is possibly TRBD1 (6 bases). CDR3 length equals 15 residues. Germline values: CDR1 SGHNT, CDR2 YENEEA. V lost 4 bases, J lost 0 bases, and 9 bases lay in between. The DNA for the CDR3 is TGTGCCAGCAGCTCGGGACAAACGAACACCGGGGAGCTGTTTTTT. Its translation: CASSSGQTNTGELFF.

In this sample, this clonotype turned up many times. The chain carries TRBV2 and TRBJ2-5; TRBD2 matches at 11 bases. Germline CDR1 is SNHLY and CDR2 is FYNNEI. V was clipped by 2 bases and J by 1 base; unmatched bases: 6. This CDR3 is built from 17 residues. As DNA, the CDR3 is TGTGCCAGCAGTGAAAGCCCCCTAGCGGGGGGCCAAGAGACCCAGTACTTC. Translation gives CASSESPLAGGQETQYF.

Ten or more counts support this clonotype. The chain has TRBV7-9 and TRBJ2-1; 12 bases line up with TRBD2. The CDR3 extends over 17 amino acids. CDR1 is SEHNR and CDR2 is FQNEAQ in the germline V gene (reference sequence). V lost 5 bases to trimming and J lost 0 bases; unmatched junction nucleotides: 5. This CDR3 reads CASSGLAGRYSYNEQFF. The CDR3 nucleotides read TGTGCCAGCAGCGGACTAGCGGGGCGCTACTCCTACAATGAGCAGTTCTTC. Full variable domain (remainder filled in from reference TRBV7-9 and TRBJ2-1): DTGVSQNPRHKITKRGQNVTFRCDPISEHNRLYWYRQTLGQGPEFLTYFQNEAQLEKSRLLSDRFSAERPKGSFSTLEIQRTEQGDSAMYLCASSGLAGRYSYNEQFFGPGTRLTVL.

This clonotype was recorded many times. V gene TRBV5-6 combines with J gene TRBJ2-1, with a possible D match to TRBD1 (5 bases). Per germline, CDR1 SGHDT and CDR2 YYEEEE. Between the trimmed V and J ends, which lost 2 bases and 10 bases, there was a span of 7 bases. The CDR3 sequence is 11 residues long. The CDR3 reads CASSFDREQFF. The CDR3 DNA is TGTGCCAGCAGCTTCGACAGAGAGCAGTTCTTC.

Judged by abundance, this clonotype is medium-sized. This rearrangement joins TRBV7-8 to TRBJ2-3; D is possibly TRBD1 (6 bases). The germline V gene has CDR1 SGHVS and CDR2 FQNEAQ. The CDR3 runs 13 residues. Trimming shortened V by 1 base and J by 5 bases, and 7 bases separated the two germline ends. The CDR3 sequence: CASSLGGQDTQYF. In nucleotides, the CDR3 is TGTGCCAGCAGCTTAGGGGGACAAGATACGCAGTATTTT.

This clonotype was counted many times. Here the CDR3 DNA reads TGTGCCAGATCCGGGACTAGCGGGGGGGCCTTGGAGACCCAGTACTTC. Amino acid sequence: CARSGTSGGALETQYF. The chain uses TRBV2 and TRBJ2-5; 16 nucleotides match TRBD2. Germline lookup yields CDR1 SNHLY and CDR2 FYNNEI. The CDR3 runs 16 residues. The junction had 9 bases not matched to a gene; V was cut back by 9 bases and J by 5 bases.

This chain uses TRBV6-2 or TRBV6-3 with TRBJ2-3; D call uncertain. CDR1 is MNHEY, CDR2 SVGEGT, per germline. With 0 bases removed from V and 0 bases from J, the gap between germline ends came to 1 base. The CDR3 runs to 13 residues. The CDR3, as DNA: TGTGCCAGCAGTTACTCTAGCACAGATACGCAGTATTTT. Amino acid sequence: CASSYSSTDTQYF.

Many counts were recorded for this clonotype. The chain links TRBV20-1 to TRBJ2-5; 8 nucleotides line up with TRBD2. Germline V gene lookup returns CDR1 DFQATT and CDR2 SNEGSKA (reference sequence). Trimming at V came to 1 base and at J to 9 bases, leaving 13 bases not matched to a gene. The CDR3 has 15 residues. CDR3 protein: CSARVSAGARGAQYF. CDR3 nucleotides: TGCAGTGCTAGAGTATCAGCGGGGGCCCGGGGGGCCCAGTACTTC.

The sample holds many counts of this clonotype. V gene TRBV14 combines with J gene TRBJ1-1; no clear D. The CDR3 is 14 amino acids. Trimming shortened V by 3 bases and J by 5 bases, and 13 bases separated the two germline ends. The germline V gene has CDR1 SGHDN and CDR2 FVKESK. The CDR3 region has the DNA TGTGCCAGCAGCCATACTACTTTTGGGACTGAAGCTTTCTTT. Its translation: CASSHTTFGTEAFF.

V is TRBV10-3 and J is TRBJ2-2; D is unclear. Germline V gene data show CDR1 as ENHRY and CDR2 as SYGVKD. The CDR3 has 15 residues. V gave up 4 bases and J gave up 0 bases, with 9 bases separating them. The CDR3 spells CAISVVAANTGELFF. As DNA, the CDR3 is TGTGCCATCAGTGTTGTCGCAGCGAACACCGGGGAGCTGTTTTTT.

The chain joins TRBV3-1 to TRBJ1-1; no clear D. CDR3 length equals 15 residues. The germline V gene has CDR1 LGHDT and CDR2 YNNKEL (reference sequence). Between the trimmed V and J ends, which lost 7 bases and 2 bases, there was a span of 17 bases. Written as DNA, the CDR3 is TGTGCCAGCATAAGGAGAGAGACAACAAACACTGAAGCTTTCTTT. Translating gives CASIRRETTNTEAFF.

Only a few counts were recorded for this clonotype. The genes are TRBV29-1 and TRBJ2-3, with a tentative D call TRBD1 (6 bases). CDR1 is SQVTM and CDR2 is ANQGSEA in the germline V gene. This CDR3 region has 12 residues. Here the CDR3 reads CTVGAITDTQYF. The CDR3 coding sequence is TGCACGGTGGGGGCCATCACAGATACGCAGTATTTT.

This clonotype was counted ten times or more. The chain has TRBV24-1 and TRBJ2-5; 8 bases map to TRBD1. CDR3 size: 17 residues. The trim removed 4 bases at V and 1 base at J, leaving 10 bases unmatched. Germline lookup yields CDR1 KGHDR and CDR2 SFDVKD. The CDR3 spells CATSDPPGTGRQETQYF. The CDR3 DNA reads TGTGCCACCAGTGACCCTCCGGGGACAGGCCGCCAAGAGACCCAGTACTTC.